This record concerns one T cell receptor (beta chain) sequence. This entry comes from a study of shared clonotypes between healthy human individuals. The CDR3 loop spans 16 amino acids. V was pared by 6 bases and J by 0 bases, with 18 bases between. Germline V gene lookup returns CDR1 SEHNR and CDR2 FQNEAQ (reference sequence). Positive CCR7 selection of CD45RO-negative cells yielded the naive CD8 cells, and terminally differentiated effector memory CD45RA+ cells were excluded. TCRdb's table, derived via immunoSEQ multiplex PCR, lists solely in-frame clones and lacks some. The data contain some 1,900,000 clones, about 95% of them singletons.

This TCR was recovered from a man aged 18 to 29 in good health. This rearrangement joins TRBV7-9 to TRBJ2-7, with D tentatively TRBD1 (5 bases). The material sequenced was naive CD8+ T cells sorted from blood. CDR3: CASRQAGWPSSYEQYF. In nucleotides, the CDR3 is TGTGCCAGCAGACAGGCAGGATGGCCCAGCTCCTACGAGCAGTACTTC.